This T cell receptor (beta chain) was retrieved from a study of shared clonotypes between healthy human individuals (dated by TCRdb to about 2020). Background for the entire study: The cohort comprised two women and three men aged 18 to 49 years. To increase sequencing depth and limit assay-specific biases, different laboratories used diverse techniques to prepare libraries and sequence TCR repertoires. For each donor, CD4 naive and CD4 memory were each run on three plates, CD8 naive on two plates, and CD8 memory on one plate. Blood TCR repertoires of several healthy adults were deeply sequenced to estimate repertoire size and the extent of clonotype sharing between individuals. Per donor, leukapheresis produced somewhere between about 0.94 and 9 billion PBMCs.

The donors were healthy, HIV-negative adults who had no recently reported acute infections or vaccinations. Only Caucasian adults living in Nashville, Tennessee, USA were represented among the donors. CD8 memory samples consisted of magnetically selected CD45RO+ cells combined with CCR7-negative CD45RA+ effector memory (TemRA) cells. After blood collection by leukapheresis, PBMCs were isolated using Ficoll-Histopaque density gradient centrifugation and then cryopreserved in the vapor phase of liquid nitrogen. Purity and quantity of every magnetically sorted T cell population were checked by analytical flow cytometry. From each sorted fraction, genomic DNA was isolated and quantified by UV absorbance on a Nanodrop 2000c. CDR1 and CDR2 were assigned from the germline V gene (reference sequence) as MNHNY and SVGAGI. Relative to germline, V is 6 bases shorter and J is 4 bases shorter, with 13 bases between their ends. The CDR3, from cysteine to phenylalanine, totals 14 residues. Only CDR3 DNA is held: 42 bases, read in frame from base 1.

Results and caveats for the whole study, not just this receptor: Rarefaction of sorted-subset datasets indicated incomplete sequencing despite the large sequencing depth. Pairwise subsampling indicated that sequencing depth was expected to affect the degree of clonotype sharing among donors. Sharing across a handful of donors was observed for around 5% of naive CD4, 3% to 4% of naive CD8, 2.3% of memory CD4, and roughly 0.43% of memory CD8 clonotypes. Higher generation probabilities were observed for clonotypes shared by all four sorted-subset donors than for non-shared clonotypes. The small number of donors limited the genetic and exposure-history diversity represented. Naive subsets generally had larger estimated clonotype richness than memory subsets. Sampling was restricted to blood, and TCR repertoires in tissues likely differ from the TCR repertoires found in blood.

Using the deep immunoSEQ assay, TCR CDR3 regions were amplified from genomic DNA by multiplex PCR. Genomic DNA extracted from each cell subset was distributed evenly over all wells of several immunoSEQ 96-well plates, and each plate served as one replicate. Each replicate PCR for sorted subsets received roughly 200 ng genomic DNA, equal to about 29,000 T cell genomes. Purified libraries were quantified with a Qubit 3.0 fluorometer, sized on a Bioanalyzer 2100, and re-quantified with the KAPA Library Quantification kit. A separate single-read 150-cycle Illumina NextSeq 550 flow cell was used to sequence each immunoSEQ 96-well plate. The authors processed their data as follows. Because the immunoSEQ output included only junctional sequences and no quality scores, the filtering could not be the same as the filtering used for full-length reads. Sequences were annotated with PyIR, a Python wrapper for IgBLAST v1.9, and V/J genes and CDR3 were assigned using IMGT germline references. Reads were filtered out if the reads had weak V/J assignments (E-value above 1e-6), no CDR3, stop codons, out-of-frame junctions, or ambiguous translated residues. A V3J clonotype was defined by an identical inferred V gene, J gene, and CDR3 amino acid sequence. To compute the percentage overlap between repertoires, the number of shared unique clonotypes was divided by the size of the smaller repertoire. Three approaches were used to assess repertoire richness: RTK rarefaction, the Chao1 estimator, and Recon v2.1 estimates of unobserved clonotypes. Generation probabilities for all TCRbeta clonotypes obtained by the gDNA method from a handful of donors were computed using OLGA. TCRdb re-hosts the immuneACCESS table, in-frame sequences only. Its copies lack some clones; in the studies checked, an unresolved V gene accounts for under half of them, and the cause for the rest is not known. The DNA was the basis for D and trimming; V, J and clone size are from that table. The sample data list roughly 410,000 clones, and about 96% of these were observed just once. The ten biggest clones cover approximately 0.32% of the sample.

On this clone: Its antigen remains unidentified. Qualities for individual bases were not recorded, and no much larger clone is one base off.

The sequencing input was memory CD8+ T cells sorted from blood. In light of the paper, this sample's cell subset or site label describes: CD45RO+ cells pooled with CCR7-negative TemRA cells. The clonotype was recovered from a man aged 25 to 45 in good health. The rearranged chain carries TRBV6-6 and TRBJ2-1; TRBD2 is perhaps the D gene, given 6 matching bases. CDR3 region: CASSPGLLYNEQFF. The bases read TGTGCCAGCAGCCCGGGACTCCTTTACAATGAGCAGTTCTTC.